The clone carrying this T cell receptor (beta chain) has just one count. The data originate from a study of blood T cell repertoires in COVID-19. Study context: Sites across the United States, Italy and Spain contributed samples from acute and convalescent COVID-19. T cells, B-cell-depleted T cells, or PBMCs supplied cDNA or gDNA.

CDR1 and CDR2 (germline): SNHLY, FYNNEI. CDR3 length: 18 residues. With V trimmed by 8 bases and J by 7 bases, 20 bases remained unmatched. In the original analysis: Counts of nucleated cells, estimated from reference gene primer amplification, were obtained. Some clones are missing from TCRdb's copy, which holds only in-frame ones; the method was immunoSEQ multiplex PCR. That table is the source of V, J and clone size, and D and trimming were worked out from the DNA. The data show roughly 400,000 clones, about 88% seen once. This chain uses TRBV2 with TRBJ2-5, with 12 nucleotides matching TRBD1. This TCR came from a woman under 30 who had been exposed to COVID-19. The sequencing sample was made of PBMCs or T cells enriched from blood (not recorded which). The CDR3 region has the DNA TGTGCCAGCTCCACTCCCGGGACAGGGGGCCGGGAGATATGGACCCAGTACTTC. It specifies CASSTPGTGGREIWTQYF.